The 21 T cell receptor beta chains below all came from one sample that was sequenced in a study of T cell repertoires in cytomegalovirus infection. Their antigens remain unidentified. TCRdb processed the reads anew with MiXCR; each CDR3 protein has one entry. This sample has fewer than 950,000 distinct CDR3 sequences, with approximately 29% found just once. Sequencing used cultured CD8+ T cells from PBMCs, obtained from culture after CMV antigen stimulation. These receptors all come from a human donor in good health (CMV status not recorded). Some clones in this sample may be carry-over from other donors' samples.

The chain joins TRBV4-1 to TRBJ1-2, with TRBD1 matching over 8 bases. The germline V gene encodes CDR1 MGHRA and CDR2 YSYEKL. With 0 bases clipped from V and 2 bases from J, the junction kept 5 bases outside the gene matches. The CDR3 is 16 amino acids. CDR3 coding DNA: TGCGCCAGCAGCCAAGACCCCGGACAGGGAAACTATGGCTACACCTTC. It specifies CASSQDPGQGNYGYTF.

The rearrangement uses TRBV6-1 and TRBJ1-4; D gene uncertain. The germline V gene encodes CDR1 MNHNS and CDR2 SASEGT. This CDR3 spans 12 amino acids. The V and J ends lost 5 bases and 8 bases respectively, with 9 bases between them. Written as DNA, the CDR3 is TGTGCCAGCAGTTCCGGGAAGGAAAAACTGTTTTTT. Its translation is CASSSGKEKLFF.

The V call is TRBV7-9, the J call TRBJ2-1; 7 positions agree with TRBD1. The CDR3 is 11 amino acids. J gave up 7 bases and V 11 bases, and 5 bases lay outside the gene matches. CDR1 and CDR2 from the germline V gene are SEHNR and FQNEAQ (reference sequence). The DNA of the CDR3 is TGTGCCGAGTTACAGGGGAATGAGCAGTTCTTC. Protein: CAELQGNEQFF. The whole variable domain, filled in from reference TRBV7-9 and TRBJ2-1, reads DTGVSQNPRHKITKRGQNVTFRCDPISEHNRLYWYRQTLGQGPEFLTYFQNEAQLEKSRLLSDRFSAERPKGSFSTLEIQRTEQGDSAMYLCAELQGNEQFFGPGTRLTVL.

The chain uses TRBV12-3 or TRBV12-4 and TRBJ2-1, with D perhaps assigned TRBD1 or TRBD2 (5 bases each). V lost 7 bases and J lost 0, with 10 bases in between. The CDR3 covers 14 residues. In nucleotides, the CDR3 is TGTGCCAGCAAGACGGGGCGCTCCTACAATGAGCAGTTCTTC. The encoded protein is CASKTGRSYNEQFF.

This clonotype showed up many times. Since a much larger clone is just one base distant, this may be a read error. This chain links TRBV6-2 or TRBV6-3 with TRBJ2-7; no firm D call. Germline V gene data show CDR1 as MNHEY and CDR2 as SVGEGT. This CDR3 is built from 11 residues. V shed 2 bases and J shed 2 bases, with 1 base lying between them. This chain's CDR3 is CASSYPYEQYF. The CDR3 coding sequence is TGTGCCAGCAGTTACCCCTACGAGCAGTACTTC.

This clonotype came up many times. The V gene is TRBV6-1, the J gene TRBJ2-1, with TRBD2 identical over 10 bases. Germline V lookup: CDR1 MNHNS, CDR2 SASEGT. The CDR3 spans 15 residues. Unmatched junction bases numbered 3, after V lost 1 base and J lost 6 bases. The CDR3 DNA reads as TGTGCCAGCAGTGAAGTGGCTAGCGGGGGCAATGAGCAGTTCTTC. Its protein is CASSEVASGGNEQFF.

A few counts support this clonotype. The chain has TRBV7-9 and TRBJ2-7; TRBD1 agrees at 9 bases. Germline loops: CDR1 SEHNR, CDR2 FQNEAQ (reference sequence). The CDR3 totals 16 residues. The junction had 15 bases not matched to a gene; V was cut back by 5 bases and J by 7 bases. The CDR3 DNA sequence: TGTGCCAGCAGCGAGGATACAGGGGGCGCTTCAGTTGAGCAGTACTTC. Protein sequence: CASSEDTGGASVEQYF.

The chain uses TRBV19 and TRBJ1-5, with no clear D. The CDR3 extends over 14 amino acids. Germline V gene sequence: CDR1 LNHDA, CDR2 SQIVND (reference sequence). The ends were cut back, 10 bases at V and 0 bases at J, with 13 bases in the middle. The CDR3 DNA is TGTGCCACAAACAAAGCCTATAGCAATCAGCCCCAGCATTTT. Protein sequence: CATNKAYSNQPQHF.

This clonotype was seen ten or more times. The chain employs TRBV24-1 and TRBJ2-3; 7 bases line up with TRBD2. J lost 3 bases, V lost 9 bases, and 2 bases had no gene match. Germline-derived CDR1 and CDR2 are KGHDR and SFDVKD. The CDR3 runs to 12 residues. CDR3 sequence reads: CATGGGTDTQYF. CDR3 coding DNA: TGTGCCACCGGGGGGGGGACAGATACGCAGTATTTT.

The genes are TRBV20-1 and TRBJ1-5, with 8 bases that match TRBD1. The CDR3 contains 13 residues. Germline V lookup: CDR1 DFQATT, CDR2 SNEGSKA (reference sequence). Trimming at V came to 6 bases and at J to 5 bases, leaving 6 bases not matched to a gene. CDR3 nucleotides: TGCAGTGCCCCCCAGGGGGCGGATCAGCCCCAGCATTTT. Translating gives CSAPQGADQPQHF.

The CDR3 loop is CASRSEGVSTEAFF. The CDR3 DNA is TGTGCCAGCAGGTCGGAGGGGGTCAGCACTGAAGCTTTCTTT. The chain links TRBV7-6 to TRBJ1-1; maybe TRBD1 (6 bases). The length of the CDR3 is 14 residues. Trimming left V 6 bases short and J 4 bases short, with 15 bases between. The germline V gene has CDR1 SGHVS and CDR2 FNYEAQ.

The CDR3 nucleotides read TGTGCCAGCAGCTTAGGGGGTCTTCCTAATCAGCCCCAGCATTTT. It encodes CASSLGGLPNQPQHF. The rearrangement links TRBV7-8 to TRBJ1-5; no firm D call. V was pared by 1 base and J by 4 bases, with 11 bases between. CDR1 is SGHVS, CDR2 FQNEAQ, per germline. The CDR3 consists of 15 residues.

The V gene is TRBV4-3, the J gene TRBJ1-1; D gene unclear. CDR3 size: 14 residues. Germline CDR1 and CDR2: LGHNA and YSLEER. V lost 0 bases to trimming and J lost 4 bases, with 9 bases between them. The CDR3 is CASSQDSRATEAFF. The CDR3 nucleotides are TGCGCCAGCAGCCAAGATAGCCGGGCCACTGAAGCTTTCTTT.

This chain links TRBV12-3 or TRBV12-4 with TRBJ1-1; no clear D. CDR3 length: 12 residues. V lost 5 bases to trimming and J lost 5 bases, with 9 bases between them. CDR3 loop: CASSEGPTEAFF. The CDR3 bases are TGTGCCAGCAGTGAAGGGCCTACTGAAGCTTTCTTT.

This clonotype was seen at least ten times. This rearrangement joins TRBV12-3 or TRBV12-4 to TRBJ1-6; D not certain. The CDR3 is 13 amino acids. V was shortened by 2 bases and J by 12 bases, with 11 bases between the two germline ends. The CDR3 sequence is CASSLTALRPLHF. The CDR3 nucleotides are TGTGCCAGCAGTTTAACCGCCCTGAGACCCCTCCACTTT.

V gene TRBV28 combines with J gene TRBJ2-1; D uncertain. The CDR3 covers 17 residues. Germline-derived CDR1 and CDR2 are MDHEN and SYDVKM. V lost 6 bases, J lost 7 bases, and 25 bases lay in between. This CDR3 reads CASRPTSPSVPRNEQFF. The DNA of the CDR3 is TGTGCCAGCAGGCCGACATCTCCCTCCGTCCCCCGGAATGAGCAGTTCTTC.

This clonotype was picked up a small number of times. This chain connects TRBV6-6 to TRBJ1-1, with TRBD1 matching 11 bases. Trimming at V came to 0 bases and at J to 12 bases, leaving 6 bases not matched to a gene. Germline V gives CDR1 MNHNY, CDR2 SVGAGI (reference sequence). CDR3 length equals 14 residues. CDR3 nucleotides: TGTGCCAGCAGTTACTCTGGACAGGGGGCTGGAACTTTCTTT. It translates to CASSYSGQGAGTFF.

Many counts were recorded for this clonotype. The chain recombines TRBV6-1 with TRBJ2-4, with a tentative D call TRBD2 (6 bases). Germline CDR1 and CDR2: MNHNS and SASEGT. The CDR3 is 15 residues long. V lost 8 bases and J 2 bases, leaving 16 bases between the germline ends. Written as DNA, the CDR3 is TGTGCCAGCGGAGACGGACGCGGGACCAAAAACATTCAGTACTTC. This encodes CASGDGRGTKNIQYF.

This clonotype was observed at least ten times. The V call is TRBV7-2, the J call TRBJ2-5; 8 nucleotides agree with TRBD1. V shed 5 bases and J 3 bases; nucleotides not matched to a gene: 8. The CDR3 has 15 residues. CDR1 is SGHTA and CDR2 is FQGNSA in the germline V gene. Written as DNA, the CDR3 is TGTGCCAGCAGCCCCCGGGACAGGCGAGAAGAGACCCAGTACTTC. Translated: CASSPRDRREETQYF.

This clonotype has more than one count but fewer than ten. The chain combines TRBV7-9 with TRBJ1-1; TRBD1 is a possible D gene (6 bases). Germline V gene lookup returns CDR1 SEHNR and CDR2 FQNEAQ (reference sequence). This CDR3 comprises 15 residues. Deletions cut 1 base from V and 5 bases from J, with 14 bases between. CDR3 DNA sequence: TGTGCCAGCAGCTTAGGAGGGGCAGGGGAGACTGAAGCTTTCTTT. It codes for CASSLGGAGETEAFF. Variable domain in full (rest from reference TRBV7-9 and TRBJ1-1): DTGVSQNPRHKITKRGQNVTFRCDPISEHNRLYWYRQTLGQGPEFLTYFQNEAQLEKSRLLSDRFSAERPKGSFSTLEIQRTEQGDSAMYLCASSLGGAGETEAFFGQGTRLTVV.

This clonotype occurred a few times. The chain links TRBV7-9 to TRBJ2-7; 8 bases match TRBD1. This CDR3 contains 16 residues. With 4 bases clipped from V and 2 bases from J, the junction kept 10 bases outside the gene matches. Per germline, CDR1 SEHNR and CDR2 FQNEAQ (reference sequence). The CDR3 sequence: CASSSPHQGAAYEQYF. In DNA form, the CDR3 reads TGTGCCAGCAGCTCACCACATCAGGGGGCTGCCTACGAGCAGTACTTC.